These 19 T cell receptor beta chains were sequenced from one sample in a study of shared clonotypes between healthy human individuals. Clones were read by immunoSEQ multiplex PCR, and TCRdb kept only the in-frame ones, dropping some. The top ten clones hold under 0.15% of a sample with about 2,500,000 clones, around 90% of them seen once. The material sequenced was naive CD4+ T cells sorted from blood. The subset was: CD45RA+ positively selected. The receptors stem from a man aged 18-30 years in good health.

This chain uses TRBV5-1 with TRBJ2-3; 8 positions agree with TRBD2. This CDR3 has 16 residues. The V and J ends lost 0 bases and 0 bases, in that order; junction bases with no gene match: 3. Germline CDR1 reads SGHRS; CDR2 reads YFSETQ. This CDR3 reads CASSLGTSLSTDTQYF. CDR3 coding DNA: TGCGCCAGCAGCTTGGGGACTAGCCTTAGCACAGATACGCAGTATTTT. The complete variable domain, with remaining parts taken from reference TRBV5-1 and TRBJ2-3, reads KAGVTQTPRYLIKTRGQQVTLSCSPISGHRSVSWYQQTPGQGLQFLFEYFSETQRNKGNFPGRFSGRQFSNSRSEMNVSTLELGDSALYLCASSLGTSLSTDTQYFGPGTRLTVL.

Notes on this clone: The sample carries other DNA sequences with the same CDR3. The J gene is TRBJ1-1, the V gene TRBV29-1; no clear D. This CDR3 has 11 residues. The V end lost 6 bases, the J end lost 1 base, and 6 bases lay between the germline ends. CDR1 SQVTM and CDR2 ANQGSEA come from the germline V gene. The CDR3 protein is CSVDRNTEAFF. Here the CDR3 DNA reads TGCAGCGTCGATAGGAACACTGAAGCTTTCTTT.

This clone was found once. The V gene is TRBV18, the J gene TRBJ2-1; 7 bases agree with TRBD1. The CDR3 totals 14 residues. Germline CDR1 KGHSH, CDR2 LQKENI. Losses at the gene ends were 5 bases for V and 0 bases for J; bases not matched to a gene: 1. Here the CDR3 reads CASSRQGSYNEQFF. The CDR3 DNA sequence: TGTGCCAGCTCAAGACAGGGCTCCTACAATGAGCAGTTCTTC.

This clone was picked up a small number of times. The chain employs TRBV20-1 and TRBJ1-1; 7 bases map to TRBD1. This CDR3 spans 11 amino acids. Germline values: CDR1 DFQATT, CDR2 SNEGSKA (reference sequence). Trimming at V came to 5 bases and at J to 3 bases, leaving 0 bases not matched to a gene. The CDR3 reads CSAQGDTEAFF. The CDR3 nucleotides read TGCAGTGCTCAGGGGGACACTGAAGCTTTCTTT.

The V call is TRBV6-1, the J call TRBJ2-7; the D gene could be TRBD1 or TRBD2 (7 bases each). The CDR3 extends over 14 amino acids. Germline V CDR1 and CDR2: MNHNS, SASEGT. Between the trimmed V and J ends, which lost 6 bases and 3 bases, there was a span of 15 bases. The CDR3 is CASRKGGTVYEQYF. In nucleotides, the CDR3 is TGTGCCAGCAGAAAGGGGGGGACAGTCTACGAGCAGTACTTC.

This chain links TRBV7-9 with TRBJ1-2; maybe TRBD1 (5 bases). The germline V gene has CDR1 SEHNR and CDR2 FQNEAQ (reference sequence). V shed 1 base and J shed 6 bases, with 9 bases lying between them. The CDR3 spans 13 residues. Written as DNA, the CDR3 is TGTGCCAGCAGCTTAGGAGACAGAAATGGCTACACCTTC. Amino acid sequence: CASSLGDRNGYTF.

The chain has TRBV7-3 and TRBJ2-2; 8 bases agree with TRBD1. The CDR3 runs 14 residues. V was pared by 4 bases and J by 6 bases, with 4 bases of the junction left unmatched. CDR1 and CDR2 (germline): SGHTA, FQGTGA. The CDR3 protein is CASSYDRGPGELFF. In DNA form, the CDR3 reads TGTGCCAGCAGCTATGACAGGGGTCCCGGGGAGCTGTTTTTT.

The rearrangement links TRBV18 to TRBJ1-5; perhaps TRBD1 as D (5 bases). There are 15 residues in the CDR3. Germline V CDR1 and CDR2: KGHSH, LQKENI. V was trimmed by 3 bases and J by 0 bases, leaving 9 bases between them. CDR3: CASSPGGYSNQPQHF. The CDR3 bases are TGTGCCAGCTCACCCGGGGGGTATAGCAATCAGCCCCAGCATTTT.

The chain recombines TRBV28 with TRBJ1-2; 7 nucleotides match TRBD1. Germline CDR1 MDHEN, CDR2 SYDVKM. The CDR3 totals 16 residues. Losses at the gene ends were 6 bases for V and 6 bases for J; bases not matched to a gene: 16. In DNA form, the CDR3 reads TGTGCCAGCAGCCTCCCCCTACCGCCGACAGGGAATGGCTACACCTTC. Amino acids: CASSLPLPPTGNGYTF.

The V gene is TRBV10-3, the J gene TRBJ1-2, with 7 bases fitting TRBD1. V dropped 6 bases and J dropped 2; count of bases not matched to a gene: 3. Germline V gene data show CDR1 as ENHRY and CDR2 as SYGVKD. This CDR3 spans 13 amino acids. The CDR3 here is CAISQTGNYGYTF. The CDR3 nucleotides read TGTGCCATCAGCCAGACAGGGAACTATGGCTACACCTTC.

The chain carries TRBV5-1 and TRBJ2-2; D tentatively fits TRBD1 or TRBD2 (5 bases each). V lost 2 bases, J lost 8 bases, and 19 bases lay in between. This CDR3 comprises 16 residues. CDR1 and CDR2 from the germline V gene are SGHRS and YFSETQ. DNA of the CDR3: TGCGCCAGCAGCTTATCCGCGGACTCGGGGCGTGGGGAGCTGTTTTTT. Translation: CASSLSADSGRGELFF.

V usage is TRBV27 and J usage is TRBJ1-4; 11 nucleotides match TRBD1. The CDR3 covers 15 residues. Trimming cost V 6 bases and J 6 bases; bases outside gene matches: 6. The germline CDR1 and CDR2 sequences are MNHEY and SMNVEV (reference sequence). The CDR3 spells CASSPWDRGDEKLFF. The CDR3 DNA follows: TGTGCCAGCAGCCCCTGGGACAGGGGGGATGAAAAACTGTTTTTT. Supplemented by reference TRBV27 and TRBJ1-4, the full variable domain reads EAQVTQNPRYLITVTGKKLTVTCSQNMNHEYMSWYRQDPGLGLRQIYYSMNVEVTDKGDVPEGYKVSRKEKRNFPLILESPSPNQTSLYFCASSPWDRGDEKLFFGSGTQLSVL.

This clone was observed once. Distinct nucleotide sequences in the sample also encode this CDR3. This chain joins TRBV18 and TRBJ2-3; D assignment may be TRBD1 or TRBD2 (5 bases each). CDR3 size: 15 residues. Germline V lookup: CDR1 KGHSH, CDR2 LQKENI. Trimming took off 3 bases at V and 1 base at J, with 11 bases between the two ends. The CDR3 region is CASSPPGRGTDTQYF. The CDR3 DNA follows: TGTGCCAGCTCACCGCCGGGGCGGGGCACAGATACGCAGTATTTT.

Details on this clone: The sample contains more than one DNA sequence encoding this CDR3. J is TRBJ2-2 and V is TRBV7-2; D unresolved. Germline CDR1 reads SGHTA; CDR2 reads FQGNSA. The CDR3 runs to 13 residues. V lost 0 bases to trimming and J lost 8 bases, with 7 bases between them. The CDR3 spells CASSLAETGELFF. Here the CDR3 DNA reads TGTGCCAGCAGCTTAGCAGAGACTGGGGAGCTGTTTTTT.

The chain combines TRBV5-1 with TRBJ2-3, with 12 bases fitting TRBD2. With V trimmed by 0 bases and J by 6 bases, 5 bases remained unmatched. Germline CDR1 SGHRS, CDR2 YFSETQ. The CDR3 covers 16 residues. CDR3 residues: CASSLATSGGGDTQYF. The CDR3 DNA is TGCGCCAGCAGCTTGGCGACTAGCGGGGGTGGTGATACGCAGTATTTT.

This chain joins TRBV19 and TRBJ2-4, with 11 bases lining up with TRBD2. Germline V gives CDR1 LNHDA, CDR2 SQIVND (reference sequence). The trim removed 5 bases at V and 11 bases at J, leaving 5 bases unmatched. This CDR3 region has 13 residues. CDR3 nucleotide sequence: TGTGCCAGTAGTCCGACTAGCGGGGACTTTCAGTACTTC. It is translated as CASSPTSGDFQYF.

The chain is built from TRBV11-2 and TRBJ2-1, with D tentatively TRBD1 or TRBD2 (5 bases each). The CDR3 runs to 18 residues. V was trimmed by 2 bases and J by 10 bases, leaving 27 bases between them. CDR1 and CDR2 (germline): SGHAT, FQNNGV. The CDR3 bases are TGTGCCAGCAGCTTAAGACCTAGGGACGGAGGCACCTCTACCGAGCAGTTCTTC. Translating it yields CASSLRPRDGGTSTEQFF.

The rearrangement uses TRBV2 and TRBJ2-3, with TRBD2 as a possible D gene (5 bases). V was cut by 3 bases and J by 5 bases, with 24 bases left in between. Germline V CDR1 and CDR2: SNHLY, FYNNEI. The CDR3 consists of 18 residues. The CDR3 bases are TGTGCCAGCAGTGATCTACTCCTGGGAGCGGTGCTAGGAGATACGCAGTATTTT. Its protein is CASSDLLLGAVLGDTQYF.

This clone was seen once. J is TRBJ2-3 and V is TRBV5-1; D might be TRBD1 (5 bases). Trimming pared 0 bases from V and 1 base from J, leaving 12 bases between. Germline V gives CDR1 SGHRS, CDR2 YFSETQ. The CDR3 consists of 16 residues. CDR3 in DNA: TGCGCCAGCAGCTTGGTTCAGGGAATCGGCACAGATACGCAGTATTTT. Its translation: CASSLVQGIGTDTQYF.